Listed here are 22 T cell receptor beta chains from one sample, sequenced in a study of cytomegalovirus exposure and HLA in healthy donors. The PCR was carried out with 60 Vbeta primers and 13 Jbeta primers. Assay used: immunoSEQ multiplex PCR; TCRdb lists only in-frame clones, some missing. In the table there are approximately 110,000 clones, over 65% of which are singletons. Sequenced: PBMCs. Receptors were obtained from a female donor in good health and CMV-seropositive.

This chain uses TRBV9 with TRBJ2-1, with 15 bases that match TRBD2. The CDR3 is 16 amino acids. Trimming at V came to 4 bases and at J to 5 bases, leaving 4 bases not matched to a gene. Germline V gene sequence: CDR1 SGDLS, CDR2 YYNGEE. CDR3 sequence reads: CASSTGLAGGHNEQFF. The CDR3, as DNA: TGTGCCAGCAGCACGGGACTAGCGGGGGGACACAATGAGCAGTTCTTC.

This clone was seen only a few times. The chain uses TRBV5-1 and TRBJ2-5; TRBD2 aligns across 8 bases. Per germline, CDR1 SGHRS and CDR2 YFSETQ. The trim removed 4 bases at V and 6 bases at J, leaving 5 bases unmatched. The CDR3 sequence is 13 residues long. Written as DNA, the CDR3 is TGCGCCAGCAGCCCTTTAGCGGGAAAGACCCAGTACTTC. Protein: CASSPLAGKTQYF.

The V gene is TRBV21-1, the J gene TRBJ2-7; the D segment call TRBD1 is taken from the table without a DNA check. TRBV21-1 is a known pseudogene. The CDR3 extends over 11 amino acids. The CDR3 region is CASPGCIEQYF. CDR3 DNA: TGTGCCAGCCCAGGTTGTATTGAGCAGTACTTC.

This sequence joins TRBV7-6 and TRBJ2-6; no firm D call. The CDR3 runs to 16 residues. CDR1 and CDR2 from the germline V gene are SGHVS and FNYEAQ. V lost 1 base to trimming and J lost 4 bases, with 11 bases between them. The CDR3 region has the DNA TGTGCCAGCAGCTTAGTCGGGTTTGCAGGGGCCAACGTCCTGACTTTC. Its protein product is CASSLVGFAGANVLTF. Full variable domain (remainder filled in from reference TRBV7-6 and TRBJ2-6): GAGVSQSPRYKVTKRGQDVALRCDPISGHVSLYWYRQALGQGPEFLTYFNYEAQQDKSGLPNDRFSAERPEGSISTLTIQRTEQRDSAMYRCASSLVGFAGANVLTFGAGSRLTVL.

The genes are TRBV4-1 and TRBJ2-2; D ambiguous. Trimming took off 0 bases at V and 5 bases at J, with 16 bases between the two ends. This CDR3 has 17 amino acids. Germline V gene sequence: CDR1 MGHRA, CDR2 YSYEKL. CDR3 DNA: TGCGCCAGCAGCCAAGATCGTCACAGCAGTCAAACCGGGGAGCTGTTTTTT. It yields the protein CASSQDRHSSQTGELFF.

This clone was counted a few times. The chain uses TRBV6-4 and TRBJ2-6, with a possible D match to TRBD2 (6 bases). Trimming pared 3 bases from V and 0 bases from J, leaving 12 bases between. Per the germline V gene, CDR1 is MRHNA and CDR2 is SNTAGT. The CDR3 totals 17 residues. The CDR3 loop is CASSEEGSYSGANVLTF. The CDR3, as DNA: TGTGCCAGCAGTGAGGAGGGCAGTTACTCTGGGGCCAACGTCCTGACTTTC.

V is TRBV12-5 and J is TRBJ2-7; 14 nucleotides line up with TRBD2. With 2 bases clipped from V and 4 bases from J, the junction kept 10 bases outside the gene matches. The CDR3 consists of 18 residues. Germline V CDR1 and CDR2: LGHNT, FRNRAP. The CDR3 coding sequence is TGTGCTAGTGGTTTGCCCGCGCGGGGACTAGCGGGAGTATACGAGCAGTACTTC. Protein product: CASGLPARGLAGVYEQYF.

The J gene is TRBJ1-2, the V gene TRBV28, with D perhaps TRBD1 (6 bases). V shed 2 bases and J shed 4 bases, with 14 bases lying between them. CDR3 size: 15 residues. Germline CDR1 and CDR2: MDHEN and SYDVKM. CDR3 in DNA: TGTGCCAGCAGTTTAGCCCCACAGGGTGTCTATGGCTACACCTTC. This translates into CASSLAPQGVYGYTF.

This clone was detected once. The chain's CDR3 is CASSPWTGGPYEQYF. The DNA of the CDR3 is TGTGCCAGCAGCCCCTGGACGGGAGGGCCCTACGAGCAGTACTTC. The chain combines TRBV7-2 with TRBJ2-7; 8 bases are shared with TRBD2. Losses at the gene ends were 5 bases for V and 2 bases for J; bases not matched to a gene: 8. The V gene's germline CDR1 is SGHTA and CDR2 FQGNSA. The CDR3 consists of 15 residues.

The V gene is TRBV6-6, the J gene TRBJ1-4, with TRBD1 matching over 7 bases. From germline, CDR1 is MNHNY and CDR2 SVGAGI (reference sequence). The junction had 12 bases not matched to a gene; V was cut back by 4 bases and J by 7 bases. CDR3 length: 16 amino acids. The CDR3 nucleotides read TGTGCCAGCAGTTCCCAGCACAGGGGCCGAGGTGAAAAACTGTTTTTT. It is translated as CASSSQHRGRGEKLFF.

The rearrangement joins TRBV4-3 to TRBJ2-7; the D gene is possibly TRBD1 (5 bases). The CDR3 sequence is 16 residues long. Trimming removed 0 bases from V and 5 bases from J, with 17 bases in between. Germline V lookup: CDR1 LGHNA, CDR2 YSLEER. CDR3 nucleotides: TGCGCCAGCAGCCAAGACTTTGGACATCGCCCTCACGAGCAGTACTTC. Translating gives CASSQDFGHRPHEQYF.

The chain couples TRBV5-4 to TRBJ1-3; no reliable D call. Per the germline V gene, CDR1 is SGHNT and CDR2 is YYREEE (reference sequence). Deletions cut 0 bases from V and 3 bases from J, with 10 bases between. This CDR3 is 15 amino acids long. DNA for the CDR3: TGTGCCAGCAGCTTGGGCAGCGGGCTTGGAAACACCATATATTTT. Amino acids: CASSLGSGLGNTIYF.

This chain uses TRBV7-8 with TRBJ2-7, with TRBD2 identical over 10 bases. The CDR3 contains 14 residues. The V and J ends lost 2 bases and 5 bases, in that order; junction bases with no gene match: 3. The germline V gene encodes CDR1 SGHVS and CDR2 FQNEAQ. The CDR3 DNA reads TGTGCCAGCAGCTTACTAGCGGGAGCCAACGAGCAGTACTTC. It translates to CASSLLAGANEQYF.

The CDR3 is CASSLGQGSTEAFF. The CDR3 coding sequence is TGCGCCAGCAGCTTGGGACAGGGGAGCACTGAAGCTTTCTTT. This chain links TRBV5-1 with TRBJ1-1; 8 nucleotides align to TRBD1. V was pared by 0 bases and J by 4 bases, with 2 bases of the junction left unmatched. CDR1 SGHRS and CDR2 YFSETQ come from the germline V gene. The CDR3 consists of 14 residues.

This chain connects TRBV27 to TRBJ2-1, with 8 bases fitting TRBD1. J gave up 3 bases and V 7 bases, and 5 bases lay outside the gene matches. The CDR3 extends over 14 amino acids. CDR1 is MNHEY and CDR2 is SMNVEV in the germline V gene (reference sequence). The CDR3 DNA is TGTGCCAGCAACCGGGACAGGAACTACAATGAGCAGTTCTTC. Its translation: CASNRDRNYNEQFF.

The chain links TRBV7-3 to TRBJ2-1; maybe TRBD1 (5 bases). Trimming pared 2 bases from V and 2 bases from J, leaving 16 bases between. CDR3 size: 17 residues. Germline values: CDR1 SGHTA, CDR2 FQGTGA. The CDR3 spells CASSLQAGMRTYNEQFF. The CDR3 nucleotides are TGTGCCAGCAGCTTACAAGCAGGGATGCGTACCTACAATGAGCAGTTCTTC. The full variable domain, with the rest looked up from reference TRBV7-3 and TRBJ2-1, is GAGVSQTPSNKVTEKGKYVELRCDPISGHTALYWYRQSLGQGPEFLIYFQGTGAADDSGLPNDRFFAVRPEGSVSTLKIQRTERGDSAVYLCASSLQAGMRTYNEQFFGPGTRLTVL.

CDR3 nucleotides: TGTGCCAGCAGCTTGGCAGTCAGGCAGGGCAATCAGCCCCAGCATTTT. It yields the protein CASSLAVRQGNQPQHF. The chain is built from TRBV5-5 and TRBJ1-5; unclear D gene. CDR3 length: 16 amino acids. CDR1 SGHKS and CDR2 YYEKEE come from the germline V gene (reference sequence). Between the trimmed V and J ends, which lost 0 bases and 2 bases, there was a span of 12 bases.

This clone has a single count. At one boundary the junction diverges from the germline segment, which might be a read error. This chain connects TRBV28 to TRBJ2-5, with D perhaps matching TRBD2 (6 bases). The J call may be wrong; the DNA end is better matched by TRBJ2-7. Germline CDR1 and CDR2: MDHEN and SYDVKM. There are 14 residues in the CDR3. The CDR3 loop is CASTLPRRTNEQYF. The CDR3 DNA sequence: TGTGCCAGCACTTTACCCCGCAGGACTAACGAGCAGTACTTC.

The chain couples TRBV30 to TRBJ1-1; D is unresolved. Germline CDR1 is GTSNPN and CDR2 is SVGIG (reference sequence). The CDR3 length is 11 residues. The CDR3 DNA reads as TGTGCATGCAGCGGGAACACTGAAGCTTTCTTT. Encoded protein: CACSGNTEAFF.

The chain joins TRBV27 to TRBJ2-7, with 8 bases that match TRBD1. Trimming took 5 bases from V and 2 from J; bases not matched to a gene: 8. This CDR3 has 15 residues. Germline CDR1 MNHEY, CDR2 SMNVEV (reference sequence). CDR3 nucleotide sequence: TGTGCCAGCAGTCCCTACTCGACAGGGGCCTACGAGCAGTACTTC. It specifies CASSPYSTGAYEQYF.

This rearrangement joins TRBV11-2 to TRBJ2-5; 13 bases are a match to TRBD2. The germline gives CDR1 SGHAT, CDR2 FQNNGV. Trimming cost V 5 bases and J 4 bases; bases outside gene matches: 10. The CDR3 has 17 amino acids. The CDR3 spells CASSQLAGGPILETQYF. The CDR3 nucleotides read TGTGCCAGCAGCCAACTAGCGGGAGGGCCAATTTTAGAGACCCAGTACTTC.

The CDR3 reads CASSSTGNNQPQHF. DNA for the CDR3: TGTGCCAGCAGTTCGACAGGGAACAACCAGCCCCAGCATTTT. The chain couples TRBV28 to TRBJ1-5; 7 positions agree with TRBD1. The CDR3 has 14 amino acids. The ends lost 4 bases at V and 7 bases at J; junction bases unmatched: 7. From germline, CDR1 is MDHEN and CDR2 SYDVKM.